This T cell receptor beta chain was documented in a study of cytomegalovirus exposure and HLA in healthy donors. At the level of the study: Caucasian-associated ancestry cluster membership applied to about 80% of around 400 genotyped donors.

The study ran its PCR with 60 Vbeta and 13 Jbeta primers. Assay used: immunoSEQ multiplex PCR; TCRdb lists only in-frame clones, some missing. The data contain 200,000 to 300,000 clones, roughly 86% of them singletons. Germline loops: CDR1 MNHEY, CDR2 SVGAGI. J was trimmed by 0 bases and V by 6 bases; bases with no gene match: 5. The length of the CDR3 is 15 residues. The rearrangement joins TRBV6-5 to TRBJ2-5; 9 bases are a match to TRBD1. This receptor was identified in a woman in her thirties or forties in good health and CMV-seropositive. The sequencing input was PBMCs. The CDR3 spells CASRPTGGDQETQYF. The CDR3 DNA is TGTGCCAGCAGGCCCACAGGGGGCGACCAAGAGACCCAGTACTTC.